What follows are 22 T cell receptor beta chains derived from one specimen sequenced in a study of response to subunit inactivated influenza vaccine. MiXCR, run by TCRdb on the RT-PCR reads, gives a single entry per CDR3 protein. The table includes hundreds of thousands of distinct CDR3 sequences, around 20% detected once. The sequencing here drew on PBMCs from blood, taken more than 4 days after vaccination. The receptors were gathered from a man between 50 and 59 years old who received an inactivated influenza vaccine.

The table lists this clonotype with a few counts. This sequence joins TRBV20-1 and TRBJ1-5, with a possible D match to TRBD1 (6 bases). The CDR3 contains 15 residues. In germline, CDR1 is DFQATT, CDR2 SNEGSKA (reference sequence). V dropped 0 bases and J dropped 3 bases, with 12 bases sitting between them. The CDR3 region has the DNA TGCAGTGCTAGAGATCACAGGGCAGACAATCAGCCCCAGCATTTT. Its translation: CSARDHRADNQPQHF.

The chain joins TRBV7-8 to TRBJ2-2; D might be TRBD2 (5 bases). Germline assignment: CDR1 SGHVS and CDR2 FQNEAQ. CDR3 length: 14 residues. V lost 7 bases, J lost 0 bases, and 9 bases lay in between. CDR3 region: CASTSGPNTGELFF. CDR3 DNA sequence: TGTGCCAGCACCAGCGGCCCGAACACCGGGGAGCTGTTTTTT.

This clonotype has only a few counts. The rearrangement uses TRBV10-3 and TRBJ2-7; 8 bases match TRBD1. Germline CDR1 reads ENHRY; CDR2 reads SYGVKD. With V trimmed by 5 bases and J by 3 bases, 3 bases remained unmatched. The CDR3 length is 13 residues. CDR3 nucleotides: TGTGCCATCAGTCAAGGACAGGGCTACGAGCAGTACTTC. Translating it yields CAISQGQGYEQYF.

The chain joins TRBV7-3 to TRBJ2-6; no clear D. With 2 bases removed from V and 0 bases from J, the gap between germline ends came to 8 bases. The CDR3 is 16 amino acids. Germline CDR1 is SGHTA and CDR2 is FQGTGA. The CDR3 sequence: CASSLLGSSGANVLTF. For the CDR3, the DNA is TGTGCCAGCAGCTTATTGGGAAGCTCTGGGGCCAACGTCCTGACTTTC.

The V and J genes are TRBV4-3 and TRBJ2-6; 11 bases fit TRBD2. The CDR3 extends over 18 amino acids. Germline trimming cut 0 bases from V and 2 bases from J; bases unmatched to any gene: 3. Germline values: CDR1 LGHNA, CDR2 YSLEER. As DNA, the CDR3 is TGCGCCAGCAGCCAAGATGTAGCGGGGGGGCCTGGGGCCAACGTCCTGACTTTC. Protein sequence: CASSQDVAGGPGANVLTF.

This clonotype was picked up one time. The CDR3 protein is CATSTARGVQETQYF. The CDR3 DNA reads TGTGCCACCAGCACGGCGCGGGGGGTCCAAGAGACCCAGTACTTC. The chain uses TRBV15 and TRBJ2-5, with 8 bases identical to TRBD2. This CDR3 has 15 residues. CDR1 is LNHNV and CDR2 is YYDKDF in the germline V gene (reference sequence). The V segment lost 4 bases and the J segment 1 base; nucleotides outside the gene matches: 5.

The genes are TRBV15 and TRBJ2-3, with no clear D. The V end lost 1 base, the J end lost 0 bases, and 5 bases lay between the germline ends. Germline values: CDR1 LNHNV, CDR2 YYDKDF (reference sequence). The CDR3 length is 14 residues. For the CDR3, the DNA is TGTGCCACCAGCAGAGTTTCTAGCACAGATACGCAGTATTTT. Amino acid sequence: CATSRVSSTDTQYF.

This clonotype was observed a handful of times. The chain combines TRBV6-5 with TRBJ2-1; 7 bases align to TRBD2. Germline V gene lookup returns CDR1 MNHEY and CDR2 SVGAGI. CDR3 length equals 17 residues. Losses at the gene ends were 0 bases for V and 0 bases for J; bases not matched to a gene: 5. CDR3 in amino acids: CASSYSKSSGSYNEQFF. The CDR3 nucleotides are TGTGCCAGCAGTTACTCGAAATCTAGCGGCTCCTACAATGAGCAGTTCTTC.

This clonotype was seen a handful of times. V is TRBV7-9 and J is TRBJ2-5; 7 bases are shared with TRBD2. J lost 4 bases, V lost 4 bases, and 15 bases had no gene match. Germline V gives CDR1 SEHNR, CDR2 FQNEAQ (reference sequence). This CDR3 is built from 17 residues. The CDR3, as DNA: TGTGCCAGCAGCTCAACCAGGAGGGACTGGGGGGGAGAGACCCAGTACTTC. Translation: CASSSTRRDWGGETQYF.

The chain has TRBV7-2 and TRBJ2-5; no reliable D call. The CDR3 has 14 amino acids. Germline V lookup: CDR1 SGHTA, CDR2 FQGNSA. V was cut by 2 bases and J by 4 bases, with 11 bases left in between. CDR3 sequence (DNA): TGTGCCAGCAGCTTAATCCCCCCGCGAGAGACCCAGTACTTC. It encodes CASSLIPPRETQYF. Full variable domain (remainder filled in from reference TRBV7-2 and TRBJ2-5): GAGVSQSPSNKVTEKGKDVELRCDPISGHTALYWYRQSLGQGLEFLIYFQGNSAPDKSGLPSDRFSAERTGGSVSTLTIQRTQQEDSAVYLCASSLIPPRETQYFGPGTRLLVL.

The CDR3 DNA reads TGTGCCACCAGTGACCGCGGGGTAGGCTCCTACAATGAGCAGTTCTTC. This translates into CATSDRGVGSYNEQFF. V and J are TRBV24-1 and TRBJ2-1; weak D call: TRBD2 (6 bases). Trimming took 4 bases from V and 0 from J, leaving 12 bases between them. CDR3 length equals 16 residues. Germline V lookup: CDR1 KGHDR, CDR2 SFDVKD.

The chain carries TRBV6-2 or TRBV6-3 and TRBJ2-7; TRBD1 agrees at 10 bases. The CDR3 totals 20 residues. CDR1 is MNHEY, CDR2 SVGEGT, per germline. Trimming at V came to 0 bases and at J to 4 bases, leaving 18 bases not matched to a gene. CDR3 sequence reads: CASSYSNRSRWDRGVYEQYF. In DNA form, the CDR3 reads TGTGCCAGCAGTTACTCGAATCGGTCCCGTTGGGACAGGGGAGTATACGAGCAGTACTTC.

The rearrangement uses TRBV4-1 and TRBJ2-2, with D perhaps matching TRBD1 (6 bases). The CDR3 covers 15 residues. Germline V CDR1 and CDR2: MGHRA, YSYEKL. V was trimmed by 0 bases and J by 5 bases, leaving 10 bases between them. For the CDR3, the DNA is TGCGCCAGCAGCCAAGACAGGGGAAGAACCGGGGAGCTGTTTTTT. Translation gives CASSQDRGRTGELFF.

This clonotype occurred many times. The CDR3 region has the DNA TGTGCCACCAGCAAAGCTAGGCAGGGGGGGGGAGAGACCCAGTACTTC. The encoded protein is CATSKARQGGGETQYF. This rearrangement joins TRBV15 to TRBJ2-5, with D perhaps matching TRBD1 or TRBD2 (7 bases each). Germline V CDR1 and CDR2: LNHNV, YYDKDF (reference sequence). V lost 4 bases and J lost 4, with 19 bases in between. The CDR3 totals 16 residues.

V gene TRBV19 combines with J gene TRBJ1-5; the match to TRBD1 covers 9 bases. The junction had 7 bases not matched to a gene; V was cut back by 4 bases and J by 0 bases. The germline gives CDR1 LNHDA, CDR2 SQIVND (reference sequence). This CDR3 comprises 17 residues. The CDR3 loop reads CASSKGQGAYSNQPQHF. The CDR3 DNA reads as TGTGCCAGTAGTAAGGGACAGGGAGCATATAGCAATCAGCCCCAGCATTTT.

This clonotype was detected a few times. V gene TRBV6-5 combines with J gene TRBJ2-7; D perhaps matches TRBD1 (5 bases). The CDR3 loop spans 15 amino acids. Germline values: CDR1 MNHEY, CDR2 SVGAGI. V lost 3 bases and J 0 bases, leaving 12 bases between the germline ends. The CDR3 nucleotides read TGTGCCAGCAGTTATGGGGCAGGTTTCTCCTACGAGCAGTACTTC. Translation: CASSYGAGFSYEQYF.

The V call is TRBV7-2, the J call TRBJ1-5, with D perhaps TRBD1 (5 bases). Germline V gene data show CDR1 as SGHTA and CDR2 as FQGNSA. The ends were cut back, 6 bases at V and 5 bases at J, with 17 bases in the middle. The CDR3 has 15 amino acids. The CDR3 protein is CASSYLGGLDQPQHF. In DNA, the CDR3 is TGTGCCAGCAGTTACCTCGGGGGACTCGATCAGCCCCAGCATTTT.

This clonotype occurred many times. The chain is built from TRBV9 and TRBJ2-7, with 9 bases aligning to TRBD2. The ends lost 0 bases at V and 3 bases at J; junction bases unmatched: 7. This CDR3 comprises 16 residues. Germline assignment: CDR1 SGDLS and CDR2 YYNGEE. CDR3 bases: TGTGCCAGCAGCGTAGGAATTAGCGGGAGTCGCTACGAGCAGTACTTC. Amino acid sequence: CASSVGISGSRYEQYF.

This clonotype has more than one count but fewer than ten. The CDR3 spells CATSRDQSNEQFF. In DNA form, the CDR3 reads TGTGCCACCAGCAGAGATCAATCCAATGAGCAGTTCTTC. The gene calls are TRBV15 and TRBJ2-1; the D is unclear. V lost 0 bases to trimming and J lost 6 bases, with 6 bases between them. Germline CDR1 reads LNHNV; CDR2 reads YYDKDF (reference sequence). There are 13 residues in the CDR3. Looking up the rest from reference TRBV15 and TRBJ2-1 gives the full variable domain: DAMVIQNPRYQVTQFGKPVTLSCSQTLNHNVMYWYQQKSSQAPKLLFHYYDKDFNNEADTPDNFQSRRPNTSFCFLDIRSPGLGDTAMYLCATSRDQSNEQFFGPGTRLTVL.

V usage is TRBV7-6 and J usage is TRBJ1-1; no clear D. The CDR3 runs to 15 residues. V was trimmed by 4 bases and J by 0 bases, leaving 12 bases between them. The germline CDR1 and CDR2 sequences are SGHVS and FNYEAQ. Written as DNA, the CDR3 is TGTGCCAGCAGCTCCCTGACAACCATGAACACTGAAGCTTTCTTT. It specifies CASSSLTTMNTEAFF.

Only a few counts were recorded for this clonotype. J is TRBJ2-7 and V is TRBV9; TRBD2 aligns across 8 bases. Germline CDR1 and CDR2: SGDLS and YYNGEE. The ends lost 4 bases at V and 3 bases at J; junction bases unmatched: 9. The CDR3 length is 15 residues. The CDR3 coding sequence is TGTGCCAGCAGCACCAAGAGCGGGGGAAACTACGAGCAGTACTTC. This translates into CASSTKSGGNYEQYF.

V and J are TRBV9 and TRBJ2-1; 8 positions agree with TRBD2. The CDR3 covers 17 residues. The germline CDR1 and CDR2 sequences are SGDLS and YYNGEE. Trimming at V came to 4 bases and at J to 6 bases, leaving 15 bases not matched to a gene. CDR3 residues: CASSPRSGEYVGNEQFF. The DNA of the CDR3 is TGTGCCAGCAGCCCCCGTAGCGGGGAATACGTCGGCAATGAGCAGTTCTTC.